Presented here are 22 T cell receptor beta chains from one specimen sequenced in a study of T cells in Graves' hyperthyroidism and ophthalmopathy. Amplification of TCR beta CDR3 regions was performed using RNA transcripts as template. HTBI primers were employed in a first-round RT-PCR of the TCR CDR3. Each CDR3 protein is one row after TCRdb ran MiXCR on the multiplex PCR reads. The repertoire includes roughly 400,000 distinct CDR3 sequences, about 25% of them detected once, and roughly 80% sits in the top ten. Sequenced: blood. The receptor source for this set is a man aged 45-65 years with Graves' hyperthyroidism.

Written as DNA, the CDR3 is TGTGCCAGCAGACGGGGAGGGGGCGGCAATCAGCCCCAGCATTTT. Residues: CASRRGGGGNQPQHF. This chain links TRBV12-3 or TRBV12-4 with TRBJ1-5, with 7 bases lining up with TRBD1. J lost 2 bases, V lost 6 bases, and 7 bases had no gene match. The CDR3 spans 15 residues.

The chain employs TRBV9 and TRBJ2-3, with unresolved D. CDR3 size: 13 residues. From germline, CDR1 is SGDLS and CDR2 YYNGEE. Deletions cut 5 bases from V and 0 bases from J, with 7 bases between. CDR3 residues: CASRGSSTDTQYF. DNA for the CDR3: TGTGCCAGCAGGGGTTCTAGCACAGATACGCAGTATTTT.

This clonotype was picked up many times. The chain joins TRBV11-1 to TRBJ2-3; D ambiguous. Germline values: CDR1 SGHAT, CDR2 FQDESV (reference sequence). Between the trimmed V and J ends, which lost 5 bases and 0 bases, there was a span of 18 bases. The CDR3 totals 17 residues. CDR3 protein: CASSQTLRVSSTDTQYF. In DNA, the CDR3 is TGTGCCAGCAGCCAGACTCTCCGGGTTTCTAGCACAGATACGCAGTATTTT.

This clonotype was detected only a few times. The V and J genes are TRBV5-1 and TRBJ2-2; TRBD1 matches 9 bases. Germline CDR1 and CDR2: SGHRS and YFSETQ. V lost 4 bases, J lost 2 bases, and 3 bases stayed unmatched. The CDR3 consists of 15 residues. For the CDR3, the DNA is TGCGCCAGCAGCCCGACAGGGGGAAACACCGGGGAGCTGTTTTTT. This translates into CASSPTGGNTGELFF.

This clonotype was found a few times. This chain joins TRBV19 and TRBJ2-2; D unclear. There are 12 residues in the CDR3. V was trimmed by 7 bases and J by 1 base, leaving 4 bases between them. CDR1 is LNHDA, CDR2 SQIVND, per germline (reference sequence). The CDR3 region is CASNGNTGELFF. The CDR3 DNA reads TGTGCCAGTAACGGGAACACCGGGGAGCTGTTTTTT.

This clonotype has at least ten counts. V gene TRBV27 combines with J gene TRBJ1-1; TRBD1 matches at 8 bases. Germline-derived CDR1 and CDR2 are MNHEY and SMNVEV (reference sequence). V lost 5 bases to trimming and J lost 4 bases; unmatched junction nucleotides: 12. The CDR3 has 16 amino acids. The CDR3 DNA sequence: TGTGCCAGCAGTCCCTGGACCGTGGACAGGGCCACTGAAGCTTTCTTT. This encodes CASSPWTVDRATEAFF.

The sample holds a few counts of this clonotype. The gene calls are TRBV20-1 and TRBJ2-1; 12 bases fit TRBD1. The CDR3 runs to 15 residues. Trimming removed 8 bases from V and 7 bases from J; junction bases left unmatched: 12. Germline V gene data show CDR1 as DFQATT and CDR2 as SNEGSKA (reference sequence). CDR3 loop: CSRHGGQGAVNEQFF. CDR3 bases: TGCAGTCGCCATGGGGGACAGGGGGCTGTAAATGAGCAGTTCTTC.

The chain recombines TRBV6-1 with TRBJ1-1; tentative D call: TRBD1 (5 bases). The CDR3 is 15 amino acids. From germline, CDR1 is MNHNS and CDR2 SASEGT. Between the trimmed V and J ends, which lost 7 bases and 4 bases, there was a span of 19 bases. Here the CDR3 DNA reads TGTGCCAGCATCGGGGGGAGGTCGGGTAGCACTGAAGCTTTCTTT. This encodes CASIGGRSGSTEAFF.

This clonotype was observed a handful of times. The rearrangement joins TRBV5-1 to TRBJ2-5, with 9 bases matching TRBD1. In germline, CDR1 is SGHRS, CDR2 YFSETQ. V lost 4 bases, J lost 4 bases, and 14 bases stayed unmatched. The CDR3 covers 17 residues. The CDR3 region has the DNA TGCGCCAGCAGCCCAGCGAAGGGACAGGGAGGGGGAGAGACCCAGTACTTC. Translating gives CASSPAKGQGGGETQYF.

This clonotype has a handful of counts. The chain uses TRBV7-3 and TRBJ2-2, with no clear D. The germline V gene encodes CDR1 SGHTA and CDR2 FQGTGA. The CDR3 is made up of 13 amino acids. Trimming took 3 bases from V and 4 from J, leaving 6 bases between them. The CDR3, as DNA: TGTGCCAGCAGCTTCTGGGGCACCGGGGAGCTGTTTTTT. Protein: CASSFWGTGELFF.

A few counts support this clonotype. This chain joins TRBV20-1 and TRBJ1-3; TRBD1 matches at 7 bases. With 0 bases clipped from V and 3 bases from J, the junction kept 5 bases outside the gene matches. This CDR3 contains 15 residues. Germline lookup yields CDR1 DFQATT and CDR2 SNEGSKA (reference sequence). The CDR3 loop is CSARDRRTGGNTIYF. Here the CDR3 DNA reads TGCAGTGCTAGAGATCGAAGGACAGGTGGAAACACCATATATTTT.

This CDR3 is CASSLAPGGLDTQYF. CDR3 sequence (DNA): TGTGCCAGCAGCTTGGCCCCAGGGGGATTGGATACGCAGTATTTT. This rearrangement joins TRBV5-6 to TRBJ2-3; 7 bases agree with TRBD1. The CDR3 spans 15 residues. CDR1 and CDR2 (germline): SGHDT, YYEEEE. V was pared by 0 bases and J by 6 bases, with 7 bases of the junction left unmatched. Based on the CDR3 plus reference TRBV5-6 and TRBJ2-3, the full variable domain is DAGVTQSPTHLIKTRGQQVTLRCSPKSGHDTVSWYQQALGQGPQFIFQYYEEEERQRGNFPDRFSGHQFPNYSSELNVNALLLGDSALYLCASSLAPGGLDTQYFGPGTRLTVL.

The gene calls are TRBV5-1 and TRBJ2-7; 9 bases line up with TRBD2. Trimming took 5 bases from V and 4 from J; bases not matched to a gene: 7. This CDR3 comprises 14 residues. Looked up from germline, CDR1 is SGHRS and CDR2 is YFSETQ. This CDR3 is CASRGLAGIYEQYF. The CDR3 DNA follows: TGCGCCAGCAGAGGCCTAGCGGGAATATACGAGCAGTACTTC.

CDR3 DNA sequence: TGTGCCAGCTATAAGACAGACGCGAACACCGGGGAGCTGTTTTTT. Its protein is CASYKTDANTGELFF. The chain recombines TRBV28 with TRBJ2-2; D is possibly TRBD1 (5 bases). CDR3 length: 15 amino acids. Germline V gives CDR1 MDHEN, CDR2 SYDVKM. Trimming removed 8 bases at V and 0 bases at J, with 13 bases between.

The CDR3 spells CASSGYLAWGNEQFF. For the CDR3, the DNA is TGCGCCAGCAGCGGGTATTTGGCTTGGGGCAATGAGCAGTTCTTC. This sequence joins TRBV4-1 and TRBJ2-1; D unclear. V gave up 5 bases and J gave up 6 bases, with 17 bases separating them. Germline CDR1 and CDR2: MGHRA and YSYEKL. The CDR3 contains 15 residues.

This clonotype was counted between two and nine times. The chain has TRBV11-2 and TRBJ1-1, with 8 bases lining up with TRBD1. The CDR3 is 17 amino acids. With V trimmed by 1 base and J by 1 base, 8 bases remained unmatched. CDR1 SGHAT and CDR2 FQNNGV come from the germline V gene. The CDR3 coding sequence is TGTGCCAGCAGCTTAGTAGCTTTGACAGGGGAGAACACTGAAGCTTTCTTT. Its translation is CASSLVALTGENTEAFF.

The chain employs TRBV28 and TRBJ2-3; 8 bases are shared with TRBD2. The CDR3 is 14 residues long. The germline CDR1 and CDR2 sequences are MDHEN and SYDVKM. Trimming took 8 bases from V and 7 from J; bases not matched to a gene: 11. The CDR3 reads CASLGAGVENTQYF. CDR3 in DNA: TGTGCCAGCCTTGGAGCGGGAGTTGAAAATACGCAGTATTTT.

This clonotype occurred many times. The CDR3 sequence: CASSLYPPSSYNEQFF. DNA of the CDR3: TGTGCCAGCAGTTTATATCCACCTAGCTCCTACAATGAGCAGTTCTTC. This chain links TRBV28 with TRBJ2-1; no clear D. The V gene's germline CDR1 is MDHEN and CDR2 SYDVKM. Trimming removed 1 base from V and 0 bases from J, with 10 bases in between. The CDR3 runs 16 residues.

This clonotype came up a few times. The rearrangement links TRBV2 to TRBJ2-3; TRBD1 is a possible D gene (6 bases). The germline V gene encodes CDR1 SNHLY and CDR2 FYNNEI. With 7 bases removed from V and 0 bases from J, the gap between germline ends came to 11 bases. The CDR3 runs 14 residues. In nucleotides, the CDR3 is TGTGCCAGCACCCTAGGACAGAGCACAGATACGCAGTATTTT. Translation: CASTLGQSTDTQYF.

Only a few counts were recorded for this clonotype. CDR3 nucleotides: TGTGCCAGCAGTCAAACAGGGTTTACCGGGGAGCTGTTTTTT. It is translated as CASSQTGFTGELFF. This sequence joins TRBV7-9 and TRBJ2-2; possibly TRBD1 for D (6 bases). Germline V gene data show CDR1 as SEHNR and CDR2 as FQNEAQ (reference sequence). The CDR3 has 14 residues. Trimming cost V 6 bases and J 5 bases, with 13 bases left between them.

V and J are TRBV20-1 and TRBJ2-2, with TRBD2 matching over 9 bases. The germline V gene encodes CDR1 DFQATT and CDR2 SNEGSKA (reference sequence). The CDR3 has 16 amino acids. V shed 6 bases, J shed 3 bases, and the junction held 11 bases outside the gene matches. In DNA, the CDR3 is TGCAGTGCCCTTCTAGCGGGATTGACTCACACCGGGGAGCTGTTTTTT. This codes for CSALLAGLTHTGELFF.

Concerning this clonotype itself: This may be a read error, as it is one base from a much larger clone. The rearrangement uses TRBV12-3 or TRBV12-4 and TRBJ2-7; D gene ambiguous. V lost 2 bases, J lost 7 bases, and 18 bases lay in between. CDR3 size: 15 residues. CDR3 residues: CASSLPLTRPNEQYF. In DNA form, the CDR3 reads TGTGCCAGCAGTTTACCTCTGACTCGTCCCAATGAGCAGTACTTC.